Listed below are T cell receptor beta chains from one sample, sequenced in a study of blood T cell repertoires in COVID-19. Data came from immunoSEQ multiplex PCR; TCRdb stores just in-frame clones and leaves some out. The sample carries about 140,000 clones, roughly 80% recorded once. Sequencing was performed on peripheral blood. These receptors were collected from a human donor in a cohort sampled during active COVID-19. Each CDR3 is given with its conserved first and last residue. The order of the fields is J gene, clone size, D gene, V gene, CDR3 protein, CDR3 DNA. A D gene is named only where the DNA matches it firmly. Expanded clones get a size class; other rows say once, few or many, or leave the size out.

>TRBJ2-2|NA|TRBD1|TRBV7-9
CASSRTGAGGELFF
TGTGCCAGCAGCAGGACAGGGGCTGGCGGGGAGCTGTTTTTT
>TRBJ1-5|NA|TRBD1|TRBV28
CASRRQGAGNQPQHF
TGTGCCAGCAGGCGACAGGGGGCTGGCAATCAGCCCCAGCATTTT
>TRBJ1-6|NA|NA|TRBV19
CASMSNTGYDSPLHF
TGTGCCAGTATGTCCAACACCGGGTATGATTCACCCCTCCACTTT
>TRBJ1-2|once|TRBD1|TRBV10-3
CAITGGDDYGYTF
TGTGCCATTACAGGGGGCGATGACTATGGCTACACCTTC
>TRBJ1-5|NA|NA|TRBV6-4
CASSREIDQPQHF
TGTGCCAGCAGCAGGGAAATTGATCAGCCCCAGCATTTT
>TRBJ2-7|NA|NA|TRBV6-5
CASSPGTNSYEQYF
TGTGCCAGCAGTCCCGGGACAAATTCCTACGAGCAGTACTTC
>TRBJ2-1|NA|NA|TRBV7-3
CASSSERATYNEQFF
TGTGCCAGCAGCTCGGAGCGGGCGACCTACAATGAGCAGTTCTTC
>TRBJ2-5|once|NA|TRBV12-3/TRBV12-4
CASSLLEETQYF
TGTGCCAGCAGTTTACTCGAAGAGACCCAGTACTTC
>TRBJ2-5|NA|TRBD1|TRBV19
CASTSRAGGRGETQYF
TGTGCCAGTACCTCACGGGCAGGGGGCAGGGGAGAGACCCAGTACTTC
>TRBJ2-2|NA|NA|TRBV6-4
CATRRQGGTGELFF
TGTGCCACCCGCAGACAGGGAGGAACCGGGGAGCTGTTTTTT
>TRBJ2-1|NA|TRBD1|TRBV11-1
CASTKSGTGVNNEQFF
TGTGCCAGCACCAAATCCGGGACAGGGGTAAACAATGAGCAGTTCTTC
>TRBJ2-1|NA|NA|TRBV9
CASSVGASHSYNEQFF
TGTGCCAGCAGCGTAGGAGCAAGTCACTCCTACAATGAGCAGTTCTTC
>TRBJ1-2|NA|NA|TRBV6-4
CASSVFMGAQLGYTF
TGTGCCAGCAGTGTTTTTATGGGGGCGCAGCTTGGCTACACCTTC
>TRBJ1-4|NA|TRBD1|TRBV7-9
CASSLRQGFDEKLFF
TGTGCCAGCAGCTTACGACAGGGGTTCGATGAAAAACTGTTTTTT
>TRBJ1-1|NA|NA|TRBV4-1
CASSQVQSNTEAFF
TGCGCCAGCAGCCAAGTACAGTCGAACACTGAAGCTTTCTTT
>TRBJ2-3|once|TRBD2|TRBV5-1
CASSRGGDTDTQYF
TGCGCCAGCAGCCGCGGGGGAGACACAGATACGCAGTATTTT
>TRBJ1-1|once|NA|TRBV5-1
CASSKSRGANTEAFF
TGCGCCAGCAGCAAGAGCCGGGGGGCGAACACTGAAGCTTTCTTT
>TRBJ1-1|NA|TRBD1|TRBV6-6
CASSYDRGQTEAFF
TGTGCCAGCAGTTACGACAGGGGGCAGACTGAAGCTTTCTTT
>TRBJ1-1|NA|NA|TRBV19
CASSIRDFRVTFEGITEAFF
TGTGCCAGTAGTATCAGGGATTTCAGGGTAACGTTCGAAGGGATCACTGAAGCTTTCTTT
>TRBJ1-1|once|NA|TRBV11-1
CASSLERTVAFF
TGTGCCAGCAGCTTAGAGCGGACCGTGGCTTTCTTT
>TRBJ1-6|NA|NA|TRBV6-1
CASSPTQGDSPLHF
TGTGCCAGCAGTCCGACCCAGGGTGATTCACCCCTCCACTTT
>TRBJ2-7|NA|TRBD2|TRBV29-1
CSVESSGDNHEQYF
TGCAGCGTTGAGTCTAGCGGGGATAACCACGAGCAGTACTTC
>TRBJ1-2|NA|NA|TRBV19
CASIRQGSSLDGYTF
TGTGCCAGTATACGGCAGGGTAGTTCTCTCGATGGCTACACCTTC
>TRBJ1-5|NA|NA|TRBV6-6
CASSYGGHSNQPQHF
TGTGCCAGCAGTTACGGGGGCCATAGCAATCAGCCCCAGCATTTT
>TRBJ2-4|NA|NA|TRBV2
CASSAVAKNIQYF
TGTGCCAGCAGTGCAGTAGCCAAAAACATTCAGTACTTC
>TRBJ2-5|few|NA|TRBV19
CASSIGGQGFRETQYF
TGTGCCAGTAGTATAGGGGGGCAGGGGTTTCGGGAGACCCAGTACTTC
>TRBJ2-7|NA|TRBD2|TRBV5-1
CASSTGGDYEQYF
TGCGCCAGCAGCACCGGGGGGGACTACGAGCAGTACTTC
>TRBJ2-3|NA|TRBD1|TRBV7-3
CASSSPGQGSDTQYF
TGTGCCAGCAGCTCCCCGGGACAGGGGTCAGATACGCAGTATTTT
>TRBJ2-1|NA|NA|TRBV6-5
CASTGLPYNEQFF
TGTGCCAGCACGGGTTTACCCTACAATGAGCAGTTCTTC
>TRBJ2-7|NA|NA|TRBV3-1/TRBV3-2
CASSQVGRVPRSYEQYF
TGTGCCAGCAGCCAAGTCGGGAGAGTCCCCCGCTCCTACGAGCAGTACTTC
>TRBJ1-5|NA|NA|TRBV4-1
CASSLTQGSNQPQHF
TGCGCCAGCAGCTTAACCCAGGGAAGCAATCAGCCCCAGCATTTT
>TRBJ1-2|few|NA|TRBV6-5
CASTPTGLVGGYTF
TGTGCCAGCACCCCCACAGGGCTCGTGGGAGGCTACACCTTC
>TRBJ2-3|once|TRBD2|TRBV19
CASSLGLAGRLMDTQYF
TGTGCCAGTAGTCTCGGACTAGCGGGGCGCCTCATGGATACGCAGTATTTT
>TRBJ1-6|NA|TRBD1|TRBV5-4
CASSLGSGGNSYNSPLHF
TGTGCCAGCAGCTTGGGCTCAGGGGGAAACTCCTATAATTCACCCCTCCACTTT
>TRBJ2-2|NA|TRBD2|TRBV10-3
CAISAPSGGATGELFF
TGTGCCATCAGTGCACCTAGCGGGGGCGCCACCGGGGAGCTGTTTTTT
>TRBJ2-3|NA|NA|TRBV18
CASSKVQGTSTDTQYF
TGTGCCAGCTCTAAAGTCCAGGGAACTAGCACAGATACGCAGTATTTT
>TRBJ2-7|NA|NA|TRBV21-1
CASSKGAYAGGKSSGSYEQYF
TGTGCCAGCAGCAAAGGAGCCTACGCAGGGGGCAAGAGCTCCGGGTCCTACGAGCAGTACTTC
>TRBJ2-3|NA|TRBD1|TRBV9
CASSVGQGVTDTQYF
TGTGCCAGCAGCGTAGGACAGGGGGTAACAGATACGCAGTATTTT
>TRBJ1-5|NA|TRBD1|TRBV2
CASRDITTGGYQPQHF
TGTGCCAGCAGGGACATAACGACAGGGGGTTATCAGCCCCAGCATTTT
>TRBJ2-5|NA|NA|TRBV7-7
CASSFEETGTQYF
TGTGCTAGCAGCTTCGAGGAAACGGGGACCCAGTACTTC
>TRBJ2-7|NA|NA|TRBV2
CASSEARGYEQYF
TGTGCCAGCAGTGAAGCGCGGGGTTACGAGCAGTACTTC
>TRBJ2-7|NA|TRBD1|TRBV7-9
CASSLAGDRVGQYF
TGTGCCAGCAGCTTAGCGGGGGACAGGGTCGGGCAGTACTTC
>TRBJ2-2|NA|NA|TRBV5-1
CASSPQGAGELFF
TGCGCCAGCAGCCCACAGGGCGCCGGGGAGCTGTTTTTT
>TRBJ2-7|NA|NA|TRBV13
CASSLDNYEQYF
TGTGCCAGCAGCTTAGATAACTACGAGCAGTACTTC
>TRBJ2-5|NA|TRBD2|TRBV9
CASSVDLAGATYQETQYF
TGTGCCAGCAGCGTAGACCTAGCGGGGGCTACGTACCAAGAGACCCAGTACTTC
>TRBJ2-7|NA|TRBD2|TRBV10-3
CASGKGTSGPYEQYF
TGTGCCTCCGGAAAGGGGACTAGCGGGCCCTACGAGCAGTACTTC
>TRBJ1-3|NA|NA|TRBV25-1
CASSVGGGSGNTIYF
TGTGCCAGCAGCGTCGGGGGGGGCTCTGGAAACACCATATATTTT